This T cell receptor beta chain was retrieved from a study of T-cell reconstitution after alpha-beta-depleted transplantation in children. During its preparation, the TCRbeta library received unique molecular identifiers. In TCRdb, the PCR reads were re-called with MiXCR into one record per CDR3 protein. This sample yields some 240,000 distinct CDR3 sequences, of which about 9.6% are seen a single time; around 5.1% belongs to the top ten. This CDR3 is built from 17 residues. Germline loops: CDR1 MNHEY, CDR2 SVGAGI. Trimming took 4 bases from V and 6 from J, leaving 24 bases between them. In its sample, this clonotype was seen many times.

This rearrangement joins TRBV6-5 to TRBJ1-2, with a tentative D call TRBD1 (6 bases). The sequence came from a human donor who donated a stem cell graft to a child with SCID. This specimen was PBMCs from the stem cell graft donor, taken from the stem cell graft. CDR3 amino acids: CASSFHPPKEGDHGYTF. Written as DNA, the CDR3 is TGTGCCAGCAGTTTCCACCCCCCCAAGGAGGGGGACCATGGCTACACCTTC.